This TCR beta chain was sequenced for a study of blood T cell repertoires in COVID-19. Turning to the study itself: Samples taken during acute and convalescent COVID-19 were collected in the United States, Italy and Spain. In each case, the material was cDNA or gDNA derived from T cells, B-cell-depleted T cells, or PBMCs.

CDR1 is MGHDK and CDR2 is SYGVNS in the germline V gene. Trimming stripped 7 bases from V and 2 bases from J, with 8 bases between. This CDR3 contains 12 residues. Methods used by the authors: Nucleated cell number was recorded as an estimate derived from reference gene primer amplification. Measured with immunoSEQ multiplex PCR; TCRdb has only the in-frame clones, and not every one. V and J calls and clone size follow that table, whereas D and trimming were derived from the DNA. The repertoire holds tens of thousands of clones, with nearly 90% as singletons. The chain combines TRBV25-1 with TRBJ1-2; no clear D gene. This clonotype originated in a human donor in a cohort sampled during active COVID-19. The donor label of this sample is uncertain. The sequencing input was peripheral blood. CDR3 protein: CASMNSNYGYTF. The CDR3 DNA reads TGTGCCAGCATGAACTCAAACTATGGCTACACCTTC.